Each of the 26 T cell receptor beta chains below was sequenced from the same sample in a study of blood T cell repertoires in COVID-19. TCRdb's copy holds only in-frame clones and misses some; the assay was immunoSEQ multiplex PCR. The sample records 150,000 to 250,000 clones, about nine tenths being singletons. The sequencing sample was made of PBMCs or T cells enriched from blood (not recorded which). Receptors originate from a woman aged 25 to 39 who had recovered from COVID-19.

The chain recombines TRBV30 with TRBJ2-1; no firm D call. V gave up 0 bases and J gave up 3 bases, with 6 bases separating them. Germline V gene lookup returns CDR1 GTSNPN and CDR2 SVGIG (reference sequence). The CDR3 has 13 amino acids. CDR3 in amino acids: CAWSVSGYNEQFF. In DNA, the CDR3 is TGTGCCTGGAGTGTCTCGGGCTACAATGAGCAGTTCTTC.

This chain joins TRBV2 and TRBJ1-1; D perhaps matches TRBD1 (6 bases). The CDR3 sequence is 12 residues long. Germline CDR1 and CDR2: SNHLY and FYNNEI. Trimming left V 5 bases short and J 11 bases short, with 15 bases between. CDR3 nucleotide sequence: TGTGCCAGCAGTTTGAACAGGGAGGGGGCTTTCTTT. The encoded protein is CASSLNREGAFF.

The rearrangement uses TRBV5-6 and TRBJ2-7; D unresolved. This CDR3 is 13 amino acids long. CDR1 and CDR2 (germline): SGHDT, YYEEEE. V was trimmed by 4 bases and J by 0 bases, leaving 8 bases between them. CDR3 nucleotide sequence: TGTGCCAGCAGCCCCGAGAGCTCCTACGAGCAGTACTTC. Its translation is CASSPESSYEQYF.

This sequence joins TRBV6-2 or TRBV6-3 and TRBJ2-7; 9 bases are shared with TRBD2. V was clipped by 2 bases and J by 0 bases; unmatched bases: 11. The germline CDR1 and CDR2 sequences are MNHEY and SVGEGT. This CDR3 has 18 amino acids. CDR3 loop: CASSYESGGPMSSYEQYF. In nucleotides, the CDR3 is TGTGCCAGCAGTTACGAAAGCGGGGGGCCCATGAGCTCCTACGAGCAGTACTTC.

CDR3 protein: CAWSVGLSDTIYF. Written as DNA, the CDR3 is TGTGCCTGGAGTGTCGGACTCTCGGACACCATATATTTT. This chain joins TRBV30 and TRBJ1-3; D ambiguous. V lost 0 bases to trimming and J lost 8 bases, with 11 bases between them. This CDR3 spans 13 amino acids. CDR1 is GTSNPN, CDR2 SVGIG, per germline (reference sequence).

CDR3 in DNA: TGTGCCAGCAGTGAAGAGGCGAGGGCGGATTCACCCCTCCACTTT. Translating it yields CASSEEARADSPLHF. The J gene is TRBJ1-6, the V gene TRBV2; D gene ambiguous. Trimming shortened V by 1 base and J by 8 bases, and 12 bases separated the two germline ends. CDR3 length equals 15 residues. Germline V CDR1 and CDR2: SNHLY, FYNNEI.

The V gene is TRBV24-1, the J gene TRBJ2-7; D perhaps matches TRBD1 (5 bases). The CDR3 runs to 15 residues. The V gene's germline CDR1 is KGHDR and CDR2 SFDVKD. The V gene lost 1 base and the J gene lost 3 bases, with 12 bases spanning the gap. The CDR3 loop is CATSDLGQGIYEQYF. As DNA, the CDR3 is TGTGCCACCAGTGATTTAGGGCAGGGTATCTACGAGCAGTACTTC.

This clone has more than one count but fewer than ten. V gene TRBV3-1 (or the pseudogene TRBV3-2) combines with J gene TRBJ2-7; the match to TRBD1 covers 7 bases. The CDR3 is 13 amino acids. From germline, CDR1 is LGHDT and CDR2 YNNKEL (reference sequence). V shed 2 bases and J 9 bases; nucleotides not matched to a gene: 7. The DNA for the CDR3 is TGTGCCAGCAGCCAACCAAGGGGGCGCGCGCAGTACTTC. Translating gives CASSQPRGRAQYF.

The CDR3 spells CASSSTGGYEQYF. The DNA of the CDR3 is TGTGCCAGCAGTTCGACCGGCGGCTACGAGCAGTACTTC. J is TRBJ2-7 and V is TRBV11-3; D gene uncertain. The CDR3 totals 13 residues. Between the trimmed V and J ends, which lost 6 bases and 3 bases, there was a span of 12 bases. Germline V lookup: CDR1 SGHNT, CDR2 YENEEA.

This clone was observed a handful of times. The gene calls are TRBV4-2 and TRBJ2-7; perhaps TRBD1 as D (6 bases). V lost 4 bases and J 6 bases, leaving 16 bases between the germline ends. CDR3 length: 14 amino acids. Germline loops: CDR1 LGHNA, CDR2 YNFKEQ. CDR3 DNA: TGTGCCAGCAGCCCTGGCAGGGGTCTAAGCGAGCAGTACTTC. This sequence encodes CASSPGRGLSEQYF.

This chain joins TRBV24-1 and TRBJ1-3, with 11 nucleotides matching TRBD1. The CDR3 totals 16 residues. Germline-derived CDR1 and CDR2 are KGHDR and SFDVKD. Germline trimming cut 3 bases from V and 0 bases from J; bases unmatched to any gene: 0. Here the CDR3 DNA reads TGTGCCACCAGTGATGGGACAGGGGGCTCTGGAAACACCATATATTTT. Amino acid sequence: CATSDGTGGSGNTIYF.

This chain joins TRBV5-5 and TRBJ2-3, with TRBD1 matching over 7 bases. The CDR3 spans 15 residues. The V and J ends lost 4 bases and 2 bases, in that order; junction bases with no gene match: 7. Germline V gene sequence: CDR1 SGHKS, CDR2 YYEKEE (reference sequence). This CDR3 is CASSRQGFLTDTQYF. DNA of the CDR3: TGTGCCAGCAGCCGACAGGGCTTCCTCACAGATACGCAGTATTTT.

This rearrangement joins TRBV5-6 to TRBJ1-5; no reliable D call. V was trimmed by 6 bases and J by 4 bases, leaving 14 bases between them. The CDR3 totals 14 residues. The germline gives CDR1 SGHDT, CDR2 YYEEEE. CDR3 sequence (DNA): TGTGCCAGCACTCGACTTACGCTAAATCAGCCCCAGCATTTT. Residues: CASTRLTLNQPQHF. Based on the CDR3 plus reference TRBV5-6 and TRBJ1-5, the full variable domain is DAGVTQSPTHLIKTRGQQVTLRCSPKSGHDTVSWYQQALGQGPQFIFQYYEEEERQRGNFPDRFSGHQFPNYSSELNVNALLLGDSALYLCASTRLTLNQPQHFGDGTRLSIL.

The DNA of the CDR3 is TGTGCCAGCAGCTTAGCGGGGACTATAGCTGAGACCCAGTACTTC. Its translation is CASSLAGTIAETQYF. The chain couples TRBV7-9 to TRBJ2-5; 7 bases map to TRBD2. Germline V gene data show CDR1 as SEHNR and CDR2 as FQNEAQ (reference sequence). Germline trimming cut 0 bases from V and 5 bases from J; bases unmatched to any gene: 6. The CDR3 loop spans 15 amino acids.

The CDR3 loop is CASSPRQGYSYEQYF. In nucleotides, the CDR3 is TGTGCCAGCAGTCCAAGACAGGGGTACTCCTACGAGCAGTACTTC. The genes are TRBV27 and TRBJ2-7; TRBD1 aligns across 8 bases. The V and J ends lost 5 bases and 0 bases, in that order; junction bases with no gene match: 6. This CDR3 has 15 residues. Germline V CDR1 and CDR2: MNHEY, SMNVEV (reference sequence).

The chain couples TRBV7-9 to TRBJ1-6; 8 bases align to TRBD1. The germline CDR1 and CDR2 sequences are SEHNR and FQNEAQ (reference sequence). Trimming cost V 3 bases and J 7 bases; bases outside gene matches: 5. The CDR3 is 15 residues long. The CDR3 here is CASSFGQGGNSPLHF. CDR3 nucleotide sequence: TGTGCCAGCAGCTTCGGACAGGGTGGAAATTCACCCCTCCACTTT.

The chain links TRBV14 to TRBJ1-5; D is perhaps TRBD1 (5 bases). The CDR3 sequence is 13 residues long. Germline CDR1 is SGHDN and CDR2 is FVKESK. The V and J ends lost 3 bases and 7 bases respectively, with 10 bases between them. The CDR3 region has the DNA TGTGCCAGCAGCCAGACGGGGGGACAGCCCCAGCATTTT. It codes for CASSQTGGQPQHF.

The DNA for the CDR3 is TGCAGCGTTGCGGCCAGGGGTTTTGGCACTGAAGCTTTCTTT. Its translation is CSVAARGFGTEAFF. V is TRBV29-1 and J is TRBJ1-1; tentatively, D is TRBD1 (6 bases). The CDR3 is 14 amino acids. CDR1 SQVTM and CDR2 ANQGSEA come from the germline V gene. Between the trimmed V and J ends, which lost 4 bases and 4 bases, there was a span of 16 bases.

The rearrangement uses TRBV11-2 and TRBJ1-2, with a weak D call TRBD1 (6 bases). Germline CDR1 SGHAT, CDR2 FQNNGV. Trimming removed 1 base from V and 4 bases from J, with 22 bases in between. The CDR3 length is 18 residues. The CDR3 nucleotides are TGTGCCAGCAGCTTAGTTGGGGGCCAGTACCTTTCAACCTATGGCTACACCTTC. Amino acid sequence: CASSLVGGQYLSTYGYTF.

DNA for the CDR3: TGTGCCAGCAGCTTAGCAACAGTCTCCTACGAGCAGTACTTC. Protein: CASSLATVSYEQYF. The chain carries TRBV11-2 and TRBJ2-7, with D unresolved. The CDR3 length is 14 residues. Germline V CDR1 and CDR2: SGHAT, FQNNGV. Trimming stripped 1 base from V and 0 bases from J, with 7 bases between.

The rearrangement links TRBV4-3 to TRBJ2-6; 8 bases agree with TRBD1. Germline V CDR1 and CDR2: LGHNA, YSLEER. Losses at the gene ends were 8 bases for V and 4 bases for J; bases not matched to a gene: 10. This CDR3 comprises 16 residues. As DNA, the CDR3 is TGCGCCAGCTCTCCGGACAGGGCGAAAGGGGCCAACGTCCTGACTTTC. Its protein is CASSPDRAKGANVLTF.

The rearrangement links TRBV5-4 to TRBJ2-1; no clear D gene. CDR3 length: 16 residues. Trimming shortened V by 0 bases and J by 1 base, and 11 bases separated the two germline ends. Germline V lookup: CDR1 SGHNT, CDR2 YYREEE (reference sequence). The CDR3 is CASSLAGALSYNEQFF. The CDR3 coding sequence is TGTGCCAGCAGCTTGGCCGGAGCGTTATCCTACAATGAGCAGTTCTTC.

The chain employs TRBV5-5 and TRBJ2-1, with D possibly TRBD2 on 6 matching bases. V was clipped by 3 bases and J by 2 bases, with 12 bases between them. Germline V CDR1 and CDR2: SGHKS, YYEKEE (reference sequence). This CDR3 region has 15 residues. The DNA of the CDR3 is TGTGCCAGCAGCTATAGCGGCAATACCTACAATGAGCAGTTCTTC. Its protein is CASSYSGNTYNEQFF.

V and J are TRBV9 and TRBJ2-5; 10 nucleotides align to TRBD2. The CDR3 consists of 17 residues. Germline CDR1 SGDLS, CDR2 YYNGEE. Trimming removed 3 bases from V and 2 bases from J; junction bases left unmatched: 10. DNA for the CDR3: TGTGCCAGCAGCGCCTTAGGTGGTAGCGGGGGGCAAGAGACCCAGTACTTC. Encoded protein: CASSALGGSGGQETQYF.

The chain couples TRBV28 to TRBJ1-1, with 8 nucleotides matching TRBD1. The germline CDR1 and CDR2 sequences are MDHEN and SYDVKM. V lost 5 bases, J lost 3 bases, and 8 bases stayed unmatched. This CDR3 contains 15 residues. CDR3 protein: CASSGGDRHHTEAFF. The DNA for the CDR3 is TGTGCCAGCAGTGGGGGGGACAGGCATCACACTGAAGCTTTCTTT.

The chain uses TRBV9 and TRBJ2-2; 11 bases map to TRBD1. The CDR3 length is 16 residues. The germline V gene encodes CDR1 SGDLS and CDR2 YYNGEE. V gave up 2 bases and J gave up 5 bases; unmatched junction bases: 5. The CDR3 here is CASSVAGTGGTGELFF. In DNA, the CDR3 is TGTGCCAGCAGCGTCGCCGGGACAGGGGGTACCGGGGAGCTGTTTTTT.